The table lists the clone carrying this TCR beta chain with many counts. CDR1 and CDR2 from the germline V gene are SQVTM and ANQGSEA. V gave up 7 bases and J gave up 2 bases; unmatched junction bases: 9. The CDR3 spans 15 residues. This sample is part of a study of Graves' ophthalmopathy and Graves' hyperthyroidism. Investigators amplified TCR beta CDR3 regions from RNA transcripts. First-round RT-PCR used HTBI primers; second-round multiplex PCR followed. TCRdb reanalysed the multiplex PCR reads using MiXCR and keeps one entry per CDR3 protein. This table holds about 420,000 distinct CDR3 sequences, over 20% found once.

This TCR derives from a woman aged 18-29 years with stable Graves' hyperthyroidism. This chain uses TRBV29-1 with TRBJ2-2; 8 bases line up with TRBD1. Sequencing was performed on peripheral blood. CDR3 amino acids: CSASKTGVNTGELFF. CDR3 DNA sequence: TGCAGCGCCAGTAAGACAGGGGTAAACACCGGGGAGCTGTTTTTT.